This T cell receptor beta chain was retrieved from a study of PD-L1 blockade in urothelial cancer. Turning to the study itself: It was at 3 weeks (second dose) and 6 weeks after treatment start that blood was analyzed. Specimens of blood held a median count of about 140,000 T cells.

The time point was: pretreatment peripheral blood. Patients each gave 1 to 8 samples, pretreatment and on-treatment. Using immunoSEQ multiplex PCR, the repertoire was profiled, and TCRdb retains in-frame clones only, with some absent. Here the sample spans 30,000 to 40,000 clones, approximately 90% being singletons. This clone has a single count. V shed 6 bases and J shed 2 bases, with 6 bases lying between them. The CDR3 spans 12 residues. Germline loops: CDR1 SEHNR, CDR2 FQNEAQ (reference sequence). Sample: PBMCs, taken around atezolizumab (anti-PD-L1) treatment. This rearrangement joins TRBV7-9 to TRBJ2-3, with a possible D match to TRBD2 (5 bases). This receptor was identified in a woman aged 55-75 years with urothelial cancer. CDR3 loop: CASRRDTDTQYF. DNA of the CDR3: TGTGCCAGCAGACGGGACACAGATACGCAGTATTTT.